In this sample, the clone carrying this T cell receptor beta chain turned up a few times. Trimming shortened V by 8 bases and J by 5 bases, and 13 bases separated the two germline ends. Germline V gene data show CDR1 as MNHEY and CDR2 as SVGAGI. The CDR3 has 12 amino acids. This sample is drawn from a study of cytomegalovirus exposure and HLA in healthy donors. PCR employed 60 Vbeta and 13 Jbeta primers. Using immunoSEQ multiplex PCR, the repertoire was profiled, and TCRdb retains in-frame clones only, with some absent. The sample holds 100,000 to 150,000 clones; roughly 80% are singletons and the top ten take roughly 11%.

What was sequenced was PBMCs. The J gene is TRBJ2-7, the V gene TRBV6-5; TRBD2 might be the D (5 bases). The source is a man aged 25 to 40 in good health and CMV-seropositive. The CDR3 DNA sequence: TGTGCCAGCCAATCCGGGGTTCACGAGCAGTACTTC. Residues: CASQSGVHEQYF.